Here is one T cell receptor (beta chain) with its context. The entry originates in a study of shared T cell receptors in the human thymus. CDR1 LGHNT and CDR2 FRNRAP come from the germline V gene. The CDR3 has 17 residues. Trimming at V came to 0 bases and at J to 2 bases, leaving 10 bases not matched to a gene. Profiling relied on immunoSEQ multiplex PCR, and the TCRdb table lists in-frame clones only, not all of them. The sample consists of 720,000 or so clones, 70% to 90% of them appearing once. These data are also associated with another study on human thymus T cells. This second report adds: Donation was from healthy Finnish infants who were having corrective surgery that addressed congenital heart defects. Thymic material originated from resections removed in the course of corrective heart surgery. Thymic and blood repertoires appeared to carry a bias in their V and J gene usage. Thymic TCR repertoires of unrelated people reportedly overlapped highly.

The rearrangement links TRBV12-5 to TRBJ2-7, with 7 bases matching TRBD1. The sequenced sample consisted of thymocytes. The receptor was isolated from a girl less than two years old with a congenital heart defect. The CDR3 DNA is TGTGCTAGTGGTTTGGTACTGTCGGGACAGATCGCCTACGAGCAGTACTTC. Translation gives CASGLVLSGQIAYEQYF.